What follows is one TCR beta chain and its context. No cognate antigen has been identified for it. Within one base of it there is no much larger clone, and no base qualities were kept. The CDR3 has 12 amino acids, counting the end cysteine and phenylalanine. Just CDR3 DNA is preserved here, 36 bases in frame from base 1. The germline ends are 6 bases apart after V is trimmed by 4 bases and J by 1 base. CDR1 SGHNT and CDR2 YYREEE were looked up in the germline V gene (reference sequence). Library creation used the immunoSEQ multiplex PCR assay. For the multiplex PCR, a mixture combining 60 forward primers for TCR Vbeta segments and 13 reverse primers for TCR Jbeta segments was used. The CDR3 region of rearranged TCR beta genes was amplified from genomic DNA with a multiplex PCR assay. On the Illumina HiSeq System, the amplified TCR beta libraries were sequenced as 87-base-pair reads. The authors processed their data as follows. A later analysis tallied 75 million to 85 million unique TCR beta chains across the 666 repertoires, and 10 million to 11 million of those chains were shared by two or more donors. A nearest-neighbor algorithm error-corrected the raw reads and collapsed the reads into unique sequences, merging closely related sequences to remove PCR and sequencing errors. CDR3 sequences were aligned to IMGT reference sequences to assign V, D and J gene segments. For a sequence to be retained, a match of at least six nucleotides to both a V gene segment and a J gene segment was required. Rearrangements were classified as productive when the CDR3 lacked stop codons and remained in frame with V and J, and all other rearrangements were classified as non-productive. CDR3 was defined according to IMGT convention as the region running from the second conserved V-encoded cysteine to the conserved J-encoded phenylalanine. In an earlier analysis of approximately 590 of the donors, sequences lacking an unambiguous match to a single V gene segment were excluded. In an earlier analysis of approximately 590 of the donors, a V segment was called functional when productive rearrangements were above 56.7%, and segregating when the standard deviation between donors exceeded 5%. A statistical classification framework was built for diagnosing cytomegalovirus status from the catalog of TCR beta chain sequences. In a later analysis, TCR nucleotide sequences were compared against IMGT/GENE-DB human TR gene sequences so that V and J genes could be assigned. In a later analysis, CDR3 sequences and most-parsimonious VDJ recombination scenarios were assigned using the TCRdist pipeline. In a later analysis, each TCR beta chain was defined by its CDR3 amino acid sequence together with its V-gene family, and reads without a unique V-gene family were excluded. In a later analysis, around 600 highly shared, low-generation-probability nucleotide sequences were removed to address suspected cross-contamination and a sequencing artifact. In a later analysis, a clonal expansion index was calculated for each public chain from normalized within-repertoire ranks of inferred template counts. In a later analysis, generation probabilities were computed with a VDJ recombination model fitted to out-of-frame rearrangements, and the resulting probabilities were checked against IGoR. Hypergeometric tests were used in a later analysis to score TCR-TCR, TCR-HLA and TCR-CMV co-occurrence, with a repertoire-size bias correction applied to the TCR pairs. False discovery rates were estimated in a later analysis by permuting HLA or CMV assignments 20 times. A later analysis grouped co-occurring TCRs with DBSCAN, adding TCRdist sequence similarity when clustering within HLA-allele-positive subsets. Co-occurrence clustering excluded repertoires with fewer than 30,000 or more than 120,000 public chains, plus five with anomalous nucleotide sharing. TCRdb re-hosts the immuneACCESS table, in-frame sequences only. Its copies lack some clones; in the studies checked, an unresolved V gene accounts for under half of them, and the cause for the rest is not known. V and J calls and clone size are copied from that table; D and trimming were computed from the DNA. For this sample the table gives roughly 110,000 clones, of which more than 65% were detected only once. The ten largest make up around 2.4% of the sample.

The sample is drawn from a study of cytomegalovirus exposure and HLA in healthy donors (dated by TCRdb to the late 2010s). Background for the entire study: An earlier analysis of roughly 500 of the donors reported under 300 Gb of sequence data and approximately 120 million unique TCR beta sequences obtained from about 180 million T cells. The study used immunosequencing to profile the T cell repertoires of approximately 630 subjects and linked those repertoires to cytomegalovirus serostatus. All discovery cohort repertoires had been generated using a single sequencing platform. The study aimed to test whether signatures of past pathogen exposure could be identified by cataloging public T cell receptors. An earlier analysis of approximately 630 of the donors applied high-throughput TCR beta sequencing to assess whether each TCR beta V gene segment acted as functional or pseudogenic. Rather than drawing on any new phenotypic data, the later analysis identified candidate immune exposures from TCR beta sequences and the way those sequences occurred across donors. HLA typing covered class I and class II loci at four-digit resolution. In addition to the first cohort of approximately 650 subjects, a separate validation cohort of approximately 130 different subjects was used. The study combined high-throughput TCR immunosequencing, statistical association of individual TCRs with disease status, and machine learning to predict cytomegalovirus infection status. In a later analysis, previously published TCR beta repertoires from roughly 710 donors were re-analyzed and high-resolution HLA genotyping was added so that TCR occurrence patterns could be studied. Donor age, sex, ethnicity and CMV serostatus were compiled together with the repertoire data. Among the roughly 390 genotyped donors, around 79% belonged to the genetic ancestry cluster associated with self-reported Caucasian donors. Among around 400 genotyped donors of the cohort, an average of approximately 240,000 unique TCR beta nucleotide sequences was sequenced per donor, of which 15% to 20% were non-productive. Roughly 300 gigabases of sequencing data and approximately 92 million unique TCR sequences made up an early release that covered approximately 620 HLA-typed donors. Roughly 5 DR-DQ haplotypes were treated as single units for association and clustering because of strong linkage in the cohort. A later genetic analysis took genome-wide SNP genotypes for about three fifths of the roughly 670 donors and used that subset as a discovery cohort. The number of typed donors differed by locus: roughly 629-640 for A, B, C, DRB1 and DQB1; 500 to 550 for DQA1; about 600 for DPA1; and around 490 for DPB1. Beyond this particular receptor, the publication reports: In a later analysis, TCR association rates were found to vary across HLA loci, with the most associated TCRs seen for DRB1 alleles and the fewest for HLA-C alleles. Because counts were too low, more than 15 rarely observed V segments, including chromosome 9 orphons, were excluded from the earlier analysis of several hundred of the donors. In this cohort, only TCR beta chains were sequenced, and detectable features were limited by the absence of alpha or paired-chain data. CMV serostatus was the only immune exposure information available for the cohort. A further reported finding was that TCR beta sequences accurately predicted the HLA-A and HLA-B alleles for most subjects in the first cohort. Correlated functional status among segregating V segments might be attributable to linkage disequilibrium, but an unknown experimental factor could not be ruled out. In vitro tests confirmed that a few of the cytomegalovirus-associated TCR beta chains recognize cytomegalovirus antigens. A cluster of highly shared sequence variants was judged likely to be a technical artifact of the sequencing pipeline. Strong co-occurrence of HLA alleles, especially DR and DQ, made assigning TCR associations to individual alleles difficult. Sequencing depth was assumed to be roughly uniform across donors in the presence/absence analyses, though that assumption may not hold. In a later analysis, HLA-associated TCR beta chains were found to be more clonally expanded and to have lower generation probabilities than equally common non-associated chains. While some public TCRs were present in many individuals, most TCR sequences turned up only very rarely across donors. Broadly in line with IMGT annotations, most TCR beta V segments showed up in productive rearrangements about 87% or about 30% of the time in an earlier analysis of 450 to 750 of the donors. In a later genetic analysis, fewer N-insertions in productive TCRs were reported among donors in an Asian-associated ancestry cluster than the roughly 640-donor mean. Specific HLA alleles were associated with some 15,000 TCR beta sequences at a false discovery rate of 0.05 in a later analysis. The study listed 164 TCR beta chains as associated with cytomegalovirus. Several of the top co-occurrence clusters appeared to be linked to parvovirus B19, influenza, CMV and Epstein-Barr virus, according to a later analysis. In a later genetic analysis, a missense DCLRE1C variant was associated with V-gene and J-gene trimming of TCR beta chains, and the association was replicated in an independent cohort. The classifier was reported to diagnose cytomegalovirus status with high specificity and sensitivity in both the original and validation cohorts. Some IMGT-functional V segments, including TRBV6-2 and TRBV6-3, could not be told apart with the 87-base-pair reads, so those segments were excluded. In a later analysis, most CMV-associated TCR beta chains were found to appear HLA-restricted, with HLA associations seemingly driven largely by CMV exposure. Because some donors lacked HLA typing at each locus, the association tests relied only on the typed subset. It was suggested by the authors that the approach could potentially be generalized to other disease states and immunological phenotypes.

In total, roughly 670 healthy bone marrow donors made up the cohort. At the time of sampling, every cohort member was nominally healthy, though immune exposures that went unrecorded were likely present. The donor was CMV seronegative and was included in the group of 352 seronegative cohort members. Every donor gave a peripheral blood sample, and the peripheral blood mononuclear cells from that sample were used for TCR beta sequencing. The Qiagen DNeasy Blood Extraction Kit was used to extract genomic DNA from the blood cell samples. The origin of this receptor is a man between 25 and 39 years old in good health and CMV-seronegative. The receptor chain draws on TRBV5-4 and TRBJ2-7, and the D gene may be TRBD1, 5 bases matching. Sequencing was done on a sample of PBMCs. The nucleotide sequence is TGTGCCAGCAGCGACAGTTCCTACGAGCAGTACTTC. This sequence encodes CASSDSSYEQYF.